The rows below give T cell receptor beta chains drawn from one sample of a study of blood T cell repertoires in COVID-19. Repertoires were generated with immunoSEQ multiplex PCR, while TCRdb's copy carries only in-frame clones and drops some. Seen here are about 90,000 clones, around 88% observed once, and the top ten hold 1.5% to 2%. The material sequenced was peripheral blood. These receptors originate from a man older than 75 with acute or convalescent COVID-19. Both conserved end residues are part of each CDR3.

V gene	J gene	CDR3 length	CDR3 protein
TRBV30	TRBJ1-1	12	CAWNLGEGEAFF
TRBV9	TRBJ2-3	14	CASSIRPSTDTQYF
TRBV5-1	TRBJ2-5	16	CASSLGTGGLGETQYF
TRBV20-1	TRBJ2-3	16	CSASDIGQGASDTQYF
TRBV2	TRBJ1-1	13	CASSDTLNTEAFF
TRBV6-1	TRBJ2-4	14	CASSEGLAGEGQYF
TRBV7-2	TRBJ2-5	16	CASTFIPGGFQETQYF
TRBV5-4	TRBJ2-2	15	CASAPGQGSSGELFF
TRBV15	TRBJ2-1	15	CATSRQGFSYNEQFF
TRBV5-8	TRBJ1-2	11	CASSPRGGYTF
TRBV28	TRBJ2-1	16	CASSASGRALYNEQFF
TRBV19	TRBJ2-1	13	CASSIRGDDEQFF
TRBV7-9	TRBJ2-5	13	CASSPGTAGDQYF
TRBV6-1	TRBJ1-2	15	CASSEASGGADGYTF
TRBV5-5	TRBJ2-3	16	CASTRSSGTKTDTQYF
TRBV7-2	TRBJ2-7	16	CASSLAPGTGAYEQYF
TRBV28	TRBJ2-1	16	CASSHDRGASYNEQFF
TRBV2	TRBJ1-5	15	CASRDRTGGNQPQHF